This entry lists 28 T cell receptor beta chains sequenced from one sample in a study of liver allograft versus peripheral blood T cells (dated by TCRdb to about 2020). As for the study more broadly: In liver transplant recipients, the study looked at T cell receptor repertoires in the peripheral blood and set them against the repertoires found within the transplanted livers.

The listed sequencing device is Illumina MiSeq. The raw public reads went through TCRdb reprocessing: fastp at Q25, MiXCR clone calling, in-frame beta chains kept. All rows with the same CDR3 protein become a single entry with the most common DNA and genes. The sample table contains several thousand distinct CDR3 sequences; only one count was recorded for around 17% of them. About 8% of the sample rests with the top ten. These TCRs come from a human patient who had a liver transplant. After a transplant, some of the T cells may come from the graft donor.

This clonotype ranks as medium-sized. The rearrangement links TRBV6-5 to TRBJ1-6; a possible D gene is TRBD1 (6 bases). V gave up 0 bases and J gave up 11 bases, with 14 bases separating them. Germline V CDR1 and CDR2: MNHEY, SVGAGI. The CDR3 has 15 amino acids. The CDR3 here is CASSYSGGEVTPLHF. For the CDR3, the DNA is TGTGCCAGCAGTTACTCCGGGGGCGAAGTGACACCCCTCCACTTT.

This clonotype has more than one count but fewer than ten. In nucleotides, the CDR3 is TGCAGTGCTAGATTACCAAACACTGAAGCTTTCTTT. Protein sequence: CSARLPNTEAFF. The chain couples TRBV20-1 to TRBJ1-1; D ambiguous. The CDR3 is 12 residues long. Germline V CDR1 and CDR2: DFQATT, SNEGSKA (reference sequence). V was cut by 2 bases and J by 2 bases, with 6 bases left in between.

CDR3 residues: CSVTPSTDTQYF. CDR3 DNA sequence: TGCAGCGTTACCCCTAGTACAGATACGCAGTATTTT. The V gene is TRBV29-1, the J gene TRBJ2-3; no clear D gene. This CDR3 has 12 residues. The ends were cut back, 5 bases at V and 3 bases at J, with 9 bases in the middle. The germline V gene encodes CDR1 SQVTM and CDR2 ANQGSEA.

This clonotype occurred many times. The rearrangement links TRBV6-1 to TRBJ2-7, with D unresolved. The V and J ends lost 6 bases and 3 bases respectively, with 15 bases between them. The CDR3 is made up of 14 amino acids. CDR1 MNHNS and CDR2 SASEGT come from the germline V gene. CDR3 DNA sequence: TGTGCCAGCAGCCCCTCTATGCCCCTCTACGAGCAGTACTTC. It specifies CASSPSMPLYEQYF.

The chain links TRBV5-6 to TRBJ1-2, with TRBD1 matching 7 bases. This CDR3 contains 16 residues. Germline V gives CDR1 SGHDT, CDR2 YYEEEE. J gave up 2 bases and V 0 bases, and 7 bases lay outside the gene matches. In DNA, the CDR3 is TGTGCCAGCAGCTTGGCAATTAAGGGACAGAACTATGGCTACACCTTC. Translation gives CASSLAIKGQNYGYTF.

This clonotype was recorded once. The junction shows a germline mismatch at one end, possibly a read error. V is TRBV7-2 and J is TRBJ1-4; TRBD1 agrees at 8 bases. This CDR3 has 15 residues. Germline CDR1 SGHTA, CDR2 FQGNSA. The CDR3 loop is CASSLYRGSNKKLFF. The CDR3 DNA follows: TGTGCCAGCAGCTTGTACAGGGGGTCTAATAAAAAACTGTTTTTT.

The table lists this clonotype with a few counts. The chain has TRBV15 and TRBJ1-3, with D unresolved. This CDR3 region has 12 residues. Trimming removed 1 base from V and 4 bases from J, with 2 bases in between. Per germline, CDR1 LNHNV and CDR2 YYDKDF (reference sequence). In nucleotides, the CDR3 is TGTGCCACCAGCAGAGGAGGAAACACCATATATTTT. Protein: CATSRGGNTIYF.

The chain joins TRBV20-1 to TRBJ2-7; 14 nucleotides agree with TRBD2. J was trimmed by 11 bases and V by 1 base; bases with no gene match: 7. The CDR3 runs 14 residues. CDR1 is DFQATT and CDR2 is SNEGSKA in the germline V gene (reference sequence). The CDR3: CSARVTSGGGAEYF. The CDR3 bases are TGCAGTGCTAGAGTGACTAGCGGGGGGGGGGCAGAGTACTTC.

This clonotype was detected many times. This rearrangement joins TRBV5-4 to TRBJ1-2; D is unresolved. This CDR3 contains 13 residues. Trimming pared 1 base from V and 2 bases from J, leaving 6 bases between. Looked up from germline, CDR1 is SGHNT and CDR2 is YYREEE (reference sequence). The CDR3 bases are TGTGCCAGCAGCTTGTCACGGAACTATGGCTACACCTTC. Translated: CASSLSRNYGYTF. Variable domain in full (rest from reference TRBV5-4 and TRBJ1-2): ETGVTQSPTHLIKTRGQQVTLRCSSQSGHNTVSWYQQALGQGPQFIFQYYREEENGRGNFPPRFSGLQFPNYSSELNVNALELDDSALYLCASSLSRNYGYTFGSGTRLTVV.

This clonotype showed up many times. V usage is TRBV19 and J usage is TRBJ1-1, with D perhaps TRBD1 (5 bases). In germline, CDR1 is LNHDA, CDR2 SQIVND (reference sequence). Trimming cost V 7 bases and J 0 bases, with 9 bases left between them. The CDR3 sequence is 13 residues long. CDR3 DNA sequence: TGTGCCAGTACGACAGCTATGAACACTGAAGCTTTCTTT. Residues: CASTTAMNTEAFF.

This clonotype was counted ten times or more. V gene TRBV6-1 combines with J gene TRBJ2-4; 7 bases align to TRBD1. V gave up 3 bases and J gave up 0 bases; unmatched junction bases: 8. The CDR3 sequence is 17 residues long. Looked up from germline, CDR1 is MNHNS and CDR2 is SASEGT. In nucleotides, the CDR3 is TGTGCCAGCAGTGAGCTGACAGGGTGGGTAGCCAAAAACATTCAGTACTTC. Its translation: CASSELTGWVAKNIQYF.

This clonotype was observed a few times. The gene calls are TRBV12-5 and TRBJ2-7, with D hard to call. In germline, CDR1 is LGHNT, CDR2 FRNRAP. CDR3 length equals 14 residues. V gave up 0 bases and J gave up 5 bases, with 11 bases separating them. The CDR3 DNA follows: TGTGCTAGTGGTTTGGTCCCCAATATACACGAGCAGTACTTC. It encodes CASGLVPNIHEQYF.

In its sample, this clonotype ranks as medium-sized. The chain recombines TRBV19 with TRBJ1-2; no clear D. Trimming stripped 6 bases from V and 2 bases from J, with 4 bases between. CDR1 is LNHDA, CDR2 SQIVND, per germline (reference sequence). The CDR3 has 11 amino acids. In DNA, the CDR3 is TGTGCCAGTAGAAGAAACTATGGCTACACCTTC. Encoded protein: CASRRNYGYTF.

By sample fraction, this clonotype is medium-sized. Germline and junction disagree at one end, which may indicate a read error. The rearrangement uses TRBV27 and TRBJ1-1, with no clear D. This CDR3 is 11 amino acids long. CDR1 and CDR2 (germline): MNHEY, SMNVEV (reference sequence). This chain's CDR3 is CASSSNSEAFF. The CDR3 DNA reads TGTGCCAGCAGTTCAAACAGTGAAGCTTTCTTT.

The chain links TRBV10-3 to TRBJ2-7; no reliable D call. The CDR3 length is 14 residues. V gave up 4 bases and J gave up 4 bases, with 14 bases separating them. The germline gives CDR1 ENHRY, CDR2 SYGVKD. CDR3 in amino acids: CAISGAGGDYEQYF. CDR3 sequence (DNA): TGTGCCATCAGTGGTGCTGGTGGGGATTACGAGCAGTACTTC.

Sample share makes this clonotype medium-sized (0.01 to 0.1%). The chain is built from TRBV14 and TRBJ1-1; TRBD1 matches at 8 bases. This CDR3 contains 13 residues. Germline trimming cut 4 bases from V and 4 bases from J; bases unmatched to any gene: 2. Germline V gene sequence: CDR1 SGHDN, CDR2 FVKESK. CDR3 amino acids: CASSLTGGTEAFF. In nucleotides, the CDR3 is TGTGCCAGCAGCCTTACAGGGGGCACTGAAGCTTTCTTT.

The gene calls are TRBV24-1 and TRBJ2-1, with 10 positions matching TRBD1. V lost 6 bases to trimming and J lost 9 bases; unmatched junction nucleotides: 4. This CDR3 is 13 amino acids long. CDR1 and CDR2 from the germline V gene are KGHDR and SFDVKD. CDR3 amino acids: CATSQGQGSEQFF. The CDR3 bases are TGTGCCACCAGTCAGGGACAGGGGAGTGAGCAGTTCTTC.

This chain joins TRBV14 and TRBJ2-7; 7 bases are shared with TRBD1. The ends lost 5 bases at V and 6 bases at J; junction bases unmatched: 16. The germline V gene has CDR1 SGHDN and CDR2 FVKESK. This CDR3 contains 16 residues. CDR3 nucleotides: TGTGCCAGCAGCTACTTCCCAGGGGGAGTCGGCCTCGAGCAGTACTTC. Translation gives CASSYFPGGVGLEQYF. The full variable domain, rest sourced from reference TRBV14 and TRBJ2-7, is EAGVTQFPSHSVIEKGQTVTLRCDPISGHDNLYWYRRVMGKEIKFLLHFVKESKQDESGMPNNRFLAERTGGTYSTLKVQPAELEDSGVYFCASSYFPGGVGLEQYFGPGTRLTVT.

By share, this clonotype counts as medium-sized. The J gene is TRBJ1-6, the V gene TRBV7-2; D remains ambiguous. The V and J ends lost 5 bases and 10 bases respectively, with 24 bases between them. This CDR3 spans 17 amino acids. Looked up from germline, CDR1 is SGHTA and CDR2 is FQGNSA. CDR3 residues: CASSPSAGTRLKSPLHF. The DNA of the CDR3 is TGTGCCAGCAGCCCTAGCGCAGGTACCCGACTAAAATCACCCCTCCACTTT. Complete variable domain (other parts from reference TRBV7-2 and TRBJ1-6): GAGVSQSPSNKVTEKGKDVELRCDPISGHTALYWYRQSLGQGLEFLIYFQGNSAPDKSGLPSDRFSAERTGGSVSTLTIQRTQQEDSAVYLCASSPSAGTRLKSPLHFGNGTRLTVT.

This clonotype has a count of ten or more. The genes are TRBV27 and TRBJ1-6; D unresolved. Germline loops: CDR1 MNHEY, CDR2 SMNVEV (reference sequence). V dropped 2 bases and J dropped 8 bases, with 7 bases sitting between them. CDR3 length equals 13 residues. CDR3 in DNA: TGTGCCAGCAGTTTAAACAGAGATTCACCCCTCCACTTT. Protein: CASSLNRDSPLHF.

Judged by abundance, this clonotype is medium-sized (0.01 to 0.1%). The chain employs TRBV18 and TRBJ1-1, with D tentatively TRBD1 (5 bases). The CDR3 is 15 residues long. Trimming pared 3 bases from V and 5 bases from J, leaving 16 bases between. Germline V gene data show CDR1 as KGHSH and CDR2 as LQKENI. The CDR3 DNA reads as TGTGCCAGCTCACCGTCCGGACGGAGGGGAACTGAAGCTTTCTTT. It codes for CASSPSGRRGTEAFF.

This chain connects TRBV7-2 to TRBJ1-3; D gene unclear. In germline, CDR1 is SGHTA, CDR2 FQGNSA. Trimming cost V 1 base and J 4 bases, with 8 bases left between them. The CDR3 loop spans 14 amino acids. This chain's CDR3 is CASSLGVGGNTIYF. CDR3 sequence (DNA): TGTGCCAGCAGCTTAGGGGTGGGCGGAAACACCATATATTTT.

Ten or more counts support this clonotype. The V gene is TRBV19, the J gene TRBJ1-2; unclear D gene. The ends were cut back, 1 base at V and 0 bases at J, with 9 bases in the middle. The CDR3 is 15 residues long. Germline V CDR1 and CDR2: LNHDA, SQIVND (reference sequence). CDR3 bases: TGTGCCAGTAGTATAGGGGCGGGAGCTAACTATGGCTACACCTTC. Protein product: CASSIGAGANYGYTF.

Sample share makes this clonotype medium-sized (0.01 to 0.1%). This chain connects TRBV18 to TRBJ1-4; no reliable D call. V was clipped by 3 bases and J by 5 bases, with 7 bases between them. The CDR3 has 13 residues. CDR1 and CDR2 from the germline V gene are KGHSH and LQKENI. The DNA for the CDR3 is TGTGCCAGCTCACCTGCCGTGAATGAAAAACTGTTTTTT. As protein: CASSPAVNEKLFF.

This clonotype came up many times. This rearrangement joins TRBV9 to TRBJ1-1, with 9 bases lining up with TRBD1. CDR1 is SGDLS and CDR2 is YYNGEE in the germline V gene. CDR3 size: 14 residues. Trimming cost V 1 base and J 3 bases; bases outside gene matches: 1. CDR3 sequence (DNA): TGTGCCAGCAGCGTAAGACAGGGGGACACTGAAGCTTTCTTT. This encodes CASSVRQGDTEAFF. The full variable domain, in which reference TRBV9 and TRBJ1-1 provide the parts outside the CDR3, is DSGVTQTPKHLITATGQRVTLRCSPRSGDLSVYWYQQSLDQGLQFLIQYYNGEERAKGNILERFSAQQFPDLHSELNLSSLELGDSALYFCASSVRQGDTEAFFGQGTRLTVV.

This clonotype is medium-sized within its sample. This sequence joins TRBV27 and TRBJ1-2; no reliable D call. Germline V gives CDR1 MNHEY, CDR2 SMNVEV (reference sequence). V was clipped by 3 bases and J by 4 bases, with 9 bases between them. This CDR3 is 13 amino acids long. The CDR3 bases are TGTGCCAGCAGTTTCGCCGGGTCCTATGGCTACACCTTC. Its protein is CASSFAGSYGYTF.

This clonotype is deemed medium-sized. J is TRBJ1-1 and V is TRBV27; TRBD1 aligns across 8 bases. V shed 3 bases and J 1 base; nucleotides not matched to a gene: 4. CDR1 MNHEY and CDR2 SMNVEV come from the germline V gene (reference sequence). This CDR3 has 15 amino acids. The chain's CDR3 is CASSLGQDRNTEAFF. The DNA of the CDR3 is TGTGCCAGCAGTTTGGGACAGGACCGGAACACTGAAGCTTTCTTT.

Within the sample, this clonotype is medium-sized. The chain combines TRBV6-1 with TRBJ1-1, with TRBD1 identical over 8 bases. Germline V lookup: CDR1 MNHNS, CDR2 SASEGT. Trimming took 7 bases from V and 3 from J; bases not matched to a gene: 4. The CDR3 totals 13 residues. CDR3 region: CASIQGAYTEAFF. CDR3 sequence (DNA): TGTGCCAGCATCCAGGGGGCCTACACTGAAGCTTTCTTT.